The sequence of this T cell receptor beta chain was determined in a study of shared clonotypes between healthy human individuals. Points from the study as a whole: Shared clonotypes: roughly 4.7% naive CD4, around 3.5% naive CD8, about 2.2% memory CD4, 0.4% to 0.5% memory CD8. Incomplete sequencing of sorted subsets was indicated by rarefaction despite large depth.

About this clone itself: No antigen is known for it.

Libraries were prepared by immunoSEQ multiplex PCR; TCRdb keeps only in-frame clonotypes and omits some of them. The profile covers about 2.3 million clones, with 85% to 95% appearing a single time and 0.37% taken by the ten largest. V gave up 6 bases and J gave up 8 bases, with 10 bases separating them. From germline, CDR1 is SNHLY and CDR2 FYNNEI. The CDR3 spans 11 residues. This chain connects TRBV2 to TRBJ1-2, with no clear D. The TCR was taken from a man aged 18 to 30 in good health. Some clones in this sample may be carry-over from other donors' samples. Source material: naive CD4+ T cells from PBMCs. Subset described: CD45RA+ positively selected. Here the CDR3 DNA reads TGTGCCAGCAGATACAGCCTCGGCTACACCTTC. Amino acids: CASRYSLGYTF.